The entry that follows covers one T cell receptor beta chain sequence. The data are from a study of blood T cell repertoires in COVID-19. Across the study: The analysed material was cDNA or gDNA that came from T cells, B-cell-depleted T cells, or PBMCs.

Produced via immunoSEQ multiplex PCR; TCRdb's table is partial and in-frame only. Of approximately 230,000 clones listed, nearly 90% were seen once; the top ten hold around 3%. The CDR3 sequence is 17 residues long. Trimming cost V 5 bases and J 11 bases; bases outside gene matches: 16. The germline V gene has CDR1 LGHDT and CDR2 YNNKEL (reference sequence). The rearrangement joins TRBV3-1 (or the pseudogene TRBV3-2) to TRBJ1-6; 9 bases match TRBD1. The material sequenced was peripheral blood. This TCR came from a man younger than 30 with active or convalescent COVID-19. The CDR3 protein is CASSVTLPGQGFTPLHF. CDR3 DNA: TGTGCCAGCAGCGTCACGCTCCCGGGACAGGGATTTACACCCCTCCACTTT.